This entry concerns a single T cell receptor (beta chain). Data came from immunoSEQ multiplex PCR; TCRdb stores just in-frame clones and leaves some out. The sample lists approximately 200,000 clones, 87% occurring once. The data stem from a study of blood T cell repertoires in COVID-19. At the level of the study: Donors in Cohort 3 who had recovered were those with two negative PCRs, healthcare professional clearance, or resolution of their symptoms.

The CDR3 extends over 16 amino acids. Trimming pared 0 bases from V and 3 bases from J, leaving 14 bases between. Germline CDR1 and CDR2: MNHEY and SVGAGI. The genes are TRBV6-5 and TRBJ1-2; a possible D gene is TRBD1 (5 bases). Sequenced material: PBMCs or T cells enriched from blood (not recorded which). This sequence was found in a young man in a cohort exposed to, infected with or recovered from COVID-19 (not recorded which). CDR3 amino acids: CASSYSEGEVDYGYTF. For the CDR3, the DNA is TGTGCCAGCAGTTACTCGGAAGGGGAGGTTGACTATGGCTACACCTTC.